This section outlines one TCR beta chain sequence together with its context. The CDR3 has 14 residues. Trimming shortened V by 0 bases and J by 7 bases, and 12 bases separated the two germline ends. Germline-derived CDR1 and CDR2 are SGHTA and FQGNSA. This sample is part of a study of CD8 T cells in ankylosing spondylitis. MiXCR, run by TCRdb on the 5' RACE reads, gives a single entry per CDR3 protein. The sample lists 350,000 or so distinct CDR3 sequences; approximately 15% were seen once. This TCR came from a male donor with ankylosing spondylitis or in good health (not recorded which). The material sequenced was blood, either unsorted or a sorted T cell fraction (not recorded which). The gene calls are TRBV7-2 and TRBJ1-1, with a possible D match to TRBD1 (5 bases). For the CDR3, the DNA is TGTGCCAGCAGCTTAGCAGGGGCCGCCTTTGAAGCTTTCTTT. Translation gives CASSLAGAAFEAFF.